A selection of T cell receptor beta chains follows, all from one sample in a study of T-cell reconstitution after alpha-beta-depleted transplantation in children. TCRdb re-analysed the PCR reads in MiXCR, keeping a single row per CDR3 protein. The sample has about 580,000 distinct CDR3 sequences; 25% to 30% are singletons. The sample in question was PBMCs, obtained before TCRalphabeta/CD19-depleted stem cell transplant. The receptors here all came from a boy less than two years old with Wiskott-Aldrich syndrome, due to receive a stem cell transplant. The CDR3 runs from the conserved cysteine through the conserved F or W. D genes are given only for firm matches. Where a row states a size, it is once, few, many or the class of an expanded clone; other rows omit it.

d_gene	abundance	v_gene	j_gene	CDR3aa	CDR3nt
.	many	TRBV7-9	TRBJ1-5	CASSLVGSNQPQHF	TGTGCCAGCAGCTTAGTGGGCAGCAATCAGCCCCAGCATTTT
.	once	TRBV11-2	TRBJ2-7	CASSRIRGEGYEQYF	TGTGCCAGCAGCCGTATCCGGGGCGAGGGCTACGAGCAGTACTTC
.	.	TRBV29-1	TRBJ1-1	CSVDRRVGNTEAFF	TGCAGCGTTGACAGGCGGGTGGGGAACACTGAAGCTTTCTTT
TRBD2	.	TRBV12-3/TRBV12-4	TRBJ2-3	CASSSPRLAGRTDTQYF	TGTGCCAGCAGTTCGCCCCGACTAGCGGGGCGCACAGATACGCAGTATTTT
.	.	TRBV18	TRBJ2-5	CASSPLQETQYF	TGTGCCAGCTCACCGCTTCAAGAGACCCAGTACTTC
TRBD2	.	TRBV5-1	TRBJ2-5	CASSLTGGVARETQYF	TGCGCCAGCAGCTTGACGGGAGGGGTGGCGAGAGAGACCCAGTACTTC
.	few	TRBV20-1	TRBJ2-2	CSARDRRGPTGELFF	TGCAGTGCTAGAGATAGACGCGGCCCCACCGGGGAGCTGTTTTTT
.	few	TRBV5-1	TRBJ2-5	CASSPQGGETQYF	TGCGCCAGCAGCCCGCAGGGAGGAGAGACCCAGTACTTC
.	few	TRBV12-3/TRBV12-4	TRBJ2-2	CASSRRNERGELFF	TGTGCCAGCAGCCGCCGGAATGAGCGCGGGGAGCTGTTTTTT
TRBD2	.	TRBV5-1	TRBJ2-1	CASSLIGLAGYNEQFF	TGCGCCAGCAGCTTGATAGGACTAGCAGGCTACAATGAGCAGTTCTTC
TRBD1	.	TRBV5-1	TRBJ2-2	CASRLGQGASGELFF	TGCGCCAGCAGGCTGGGACAGGGGGCTTCCGGGGAGCTGTTTTTT
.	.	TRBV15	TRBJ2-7	CATSRRMGSSHEQYF	TGTGCCACCAGCAGACGGATGGGTTCGAGCCACGAGCAGTACTTC
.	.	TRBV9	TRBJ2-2	CASSVVGSTGELFF	TGTGCCAGCAGCGTAGTGGGGAGCACCGGGGAGCTGTTTTTT
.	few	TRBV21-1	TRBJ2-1	CASSKVKTHQIHNEQFF	TGTGCCAGCAGCAAAGTCAAGACCCACCAAATCCACAATGAGCAGTTCTTC
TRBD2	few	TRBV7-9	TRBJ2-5	CASSERKRGPYGETQYF	TGTGCCAGCAGCGAAAGGAAGCGGGGTCCTTATGGGGAGACCCAGTACTTC
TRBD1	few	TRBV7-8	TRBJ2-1	CASSAVRGLGQFF	TGTGCCAGCAGCGCGGTGAGGGGGCTTGGGCAGTTCTTC
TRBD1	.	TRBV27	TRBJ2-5	CASLSRPGQGAVAQYF	TGTGCCAGCCTAAGCCGTCCGGGACAGGGGGCGGTGGCCCAGTACTTC
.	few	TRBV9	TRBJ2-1	CASSVVGSGGPDNEQFF	TGTGCCAGCAGCGTAGTTGGGTCCGGCGGGCCGGACAATGAGCAGTTCTTC
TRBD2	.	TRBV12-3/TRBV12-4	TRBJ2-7	CASSFAGVSEQYF	TGTGCCAGCAGTTTTGCGGGAGTTAGTGAGCAGTACTTC
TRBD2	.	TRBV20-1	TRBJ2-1	CSARDLAVSYNEQFF	TGCAGTGCTAGAGATCTAGCGGTTTCCTACAATGAGCAGTTCTTC
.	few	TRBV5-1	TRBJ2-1	CASLSGTYNEQFF	TGCGCCAGCCTTAGCGGAACCTACAATGAGCAGTTCTTC
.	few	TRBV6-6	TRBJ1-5	CASSPKDNQPQHF	TGTGCCAGCAGCCCCAAGGACAATCAGCCCCAGCATTTT
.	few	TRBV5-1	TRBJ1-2	CASSFGGFNYGYTF	TGCGCCAGCAGCTTTGGGGGCTTCAACTATGGCTACACCTTC
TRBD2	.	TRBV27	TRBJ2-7	CASSGTSGNEQYF	TGTGCCAGCAGTGGGACTAGCGGGAACGAGCAGTACTTC
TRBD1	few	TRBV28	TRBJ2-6	CASSDRVGANVLTF	TGTGCCAGCAGCGACAGGGTTGGGGCCAACGTCCTGACTTTC
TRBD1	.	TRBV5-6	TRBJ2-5	CASSSGQRQETQYF	TGTGCCAGCAGCTCGGGACAGCGTCAAGAGACCCAGTACTTC
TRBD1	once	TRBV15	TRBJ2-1	CATSSRTGYNEQFF	TGTGCCACCAGCAGCCGGACAGGCTACAATGAGCAGTTCTTC
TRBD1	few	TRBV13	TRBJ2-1	CASSHHRDRLYNEQFF	TGTGCCAGCAGCCACCACCGGGACAGGTTATACAATGAGCAGTTCTTC